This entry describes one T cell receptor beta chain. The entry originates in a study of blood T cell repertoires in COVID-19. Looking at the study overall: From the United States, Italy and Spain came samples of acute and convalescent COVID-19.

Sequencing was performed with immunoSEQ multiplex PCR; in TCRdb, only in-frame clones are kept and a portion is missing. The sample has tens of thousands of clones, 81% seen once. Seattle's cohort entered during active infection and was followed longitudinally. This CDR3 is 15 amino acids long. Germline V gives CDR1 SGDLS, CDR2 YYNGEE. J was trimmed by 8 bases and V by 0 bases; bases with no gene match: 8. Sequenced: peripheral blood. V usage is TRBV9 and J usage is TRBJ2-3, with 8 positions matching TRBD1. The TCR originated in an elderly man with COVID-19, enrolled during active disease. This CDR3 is CASSVDQGALGTQYF. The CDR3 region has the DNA TGTGCCAGCAGCGTAGATCAGGGGGCACTCGGTACGCAGTATTTT.